Shown below are 12 T cell receptor beta chains from a single sample sequenced in a study of T-cell reconstitution after alpha-beta-depleted transplantation in children. Unique molecular identifiers were incorporated during preparation of the TCRbeta library. One entry per CDR3 protein results from TCRdb running MiXCR on the PCR reads. This table has about 980,000 distinct CDR3 sequences, roughly 29% appearing once. This material consisted of PBMCs, mostly from graft donor cells, taken 360 days after TCRalphabeta/CD19-depleted stem cell transplant. These receptors were collected from a boy younger than two who had a stem cell transplant for SCID, so the T cells may come from the graft donor.

This clonotype was seen a few times. The chain carries TRBV6-1 and TRBJ2-2, with TRBD1 identical over 10 bases. CDR1 is MNHNS and CDR2 is SASEGT in the germline V gene. Trimming removed 6 bases from V and 8 bases from J; junction bases left unmatched: 9. There are 15 residues in the CDR3. CDR3 region: CASRRQGAVGGELFF. DNA for the CDR3: TGTGCCAGCAGGAGACAGGGGGCAGTAGGAGGGGAGCTGTTTTTT.

This clonotype was counted between two and nine times. The rearrangement joins TRBV12-3 or TRBV12-4 to TRBJ2-2, with D perhaps matching TRBD2 (5 bases). The CDR3 length is 13 residues. V lost 5 bases and J lost 4, with 8 bases in between. CDR3 region: CASSVRATGELFF. The CDR3 region has the DNA TGTGCCAGCAGTGTGAGGGCCACCGGGGAGCTGTTTTTT.

This chain uses TRBV12-3 or TRBV12-4 with TRBJ1-5; the D gene is possibly TRBD1 (5 bases). Trimming cost V 5 bases and J 3 bases, with 20 bases left between them. This CDR3 is 17 amino acids long. As DNA, the CDR3 is TGTGCCAGCAGTCGAGGGTTGGGGGAAGAGGACAATCAGCCCCAGCATTTT. The encoded protein is CASSRGLGEEDNQPQHF.

The V and J genes are TRBV5-1 and TRBJ2-3; no reliable D call. Germline CDR1 SGHRS, CDR2 YFSETQ. This CDR3 comprises 16 residues. Trimming took 3 bases from V and 6 from J, leaving 20 bases between them. CDR3 amino acids: CASSYPTLNRMDTQYF. The CDR3 DNA reads TGCGCCAGCAGCTACCCTACACTAAATAGGATGGATACGCAGTATTTT. Full variable domain (rest looked up from reference TRBV5-1 and TRBJ2-3): KAGVTQTPRYLIKTRGQQVTLSCSPISGHRSVSWYQQTPGQGLQFLFEYFSETQRNKGNFPGRFSGRQFSNSRSEMNVSTLELGDSALYLCASSYPTLNRMDTQYFGPGTRLTVL.

The sample holds a few counts of this clonotype. The chain has TRBV5-1 and TRBJ2-1; 13 bases agree with TRBD2. Per germline, CDR1 SGHRS and CDR2 YFSETQ. The CDR3 length is 15 residues. V was clipped by 4 bases and J by 7 bases; unmatched bases: 5. DNA for the CDR3: TGCGCCAGCAGCACACTAGCGGGGGGGCAGAATGAGCAGTTCTTC. Translation: CASSTLAGGQNEQFF.

This clonotype was found a few times. V is TRBV11-2 and J is TRBJ2-1; D possibly corresponds to TRBD1 (7 bases). CDR1 is SGHAT and CDR2 is FQNNGV in the germline V gene. The CDR3 contains 16 residues. V dropped 5 bases and J dropped 5 bases, with 19 bases sitting between them. CDR3 protein: CASSTHRGLSDNEQFF. CDR3 sequence (DNA): TGTGCCAGCAGCACGCACAGGGGACTCTCGGACAATGAGCAGTTCTTC.

This chain links TRBV12-3 or TRBV12-4 with TRBJ2-7, with 12 bases aligning to TRBD2. There are 14 residues in the CDR3. The junction had 6 bases not matched to a gene; V was cut back by 6 bases and J by 6 bases. Here the CDR3 reads CASSPGTSGFEQYF. CDR3 coding DNA: TGTGCCAGCAGCCCCGGGACTAGCGGGTTCGAGCAGTACTTC.

Only a few counts were recorded for this clonotype. The chain links TRBV2 to TRBJ2-3, with D maybe TRBD1 (6 bases). The CDR3 loop spans 15 amino acids. V lost 4 bases, J lost 6 bases, and 17 bases lay in between. CDR1 is SNHLY, CDR2 FYNNEI, per germline. CDR3 coding DNA: TGTGCCAGCAGTGTCAGGGGCCGCCGGTACGATACGCAGTATTTT. Its protein product is CASSVRGRRYDTQYF. The full variable domain, with the rest looked up from reference TRBV2 and TRBJ2-3, is EPEVTQTPSHQVTQMGQEVILRCVPISNHLYFYWYRQILGQKVEFLVSFYNNEISEKSEIFDDQFSVERPDGSNFTLKIRSTKLEDSAMYFCASSVRGRRYDTQYFGPGTRLTVL.

DNA of the CDR3: TGTGCCAGCAGAGAGACGGCAAGGGGTTCACCCCTCCACTTT. This codes for CASRETARGSPLHF. This rearrangement joins TRBV12-3 or TRBV12-4 to TRBJ1-6, with D possibly being TRBD1 (5 bases). This CDR3 comprises 14 residues. With 6 bases removed from V and 9 bases from J, the gap between germline ends came to 15 bases.

The rearrangement links TRBV28 to TRBJ1-5; TRBD1 agrees at 7 bases. There are 14 residues in the CDR3. Germline V CDR1 and CDR2: MDHEN, SYDVKM. V shed 4 bases, J shed 3 bases, and the junction held 3 bases outside the gene matches. This CDR3 reads CASSSGTVNQPQHF. CDR3 DNA sequence: TGTGCCAGCAGTTCGGGGACAGTCAATCAGCCCCAGCATTTT.

This clonotype showed up just a few times. The V gene is TRBV5-1, the J gene TRBJ2-2; 15 bases are shared with TRBD2. V was clipped by 2 bases and J by 3 bases; unmatched bases: 8. Germline CDR1 and CDR2: SGHRS and YFSETQ. This CDR3 comprises 19 residues. CDR3 bases: TGCGCCAGCAGCTTTTACACCGGACTAGCGGGGGGGTACACCGGGGAGCTGTTTTTT. Residues: CASSFYTGLAGGYTGELFF.

J is TRBJ2-4 and V is TRBV4-2, with D perhaps given as TRBD1 or TRBD2 (6 bases each). CDR3 length: 16 amino acids. Trimming stripped 0 bases from V and 7 bases from J, with 16 bases between. The V gene's germline CDR1 is LGHNA and CDR2 YNFKEQ. CDR3 in DNA: TGTGCCAGCAGCCAAGACTCGGGGGACACCGGGAACATTCAGTACTTC. It yields the protein CASSQDSGDTGNIQYF.